This paragraph reports one TCR beta chain. Authors' data handling: Amplification of reference gene primers provided the estimated nucleated cell counts. Profiling relied on immunoSEQ multiplex PCR, and the TCRdb table lists in-frame clones only, not all of them. V, J and clone size are taken as reported in that table, and D and trimming were inferred from the DNA itself. The sample yields 70,000 to 95,000 clones, under 90% seen once. The sample is drawn from a study of blood T cell repertoires in COVID-19. Study summary: The United States, Italy and Spain supplied acute and convalescent COVID-19 samples. PBMCs, B-cell-depleted T cells, or T cells provided the cDNA or gDNA that made up the material.

This CDR3 has 14 residues. J gave up 6 bases and V 0 bases, and 4 bases lay outside the gene matches. The germline CDR1 and CDR2 sequences are SGHRS and YFSETQ. The chain couples TRBV5-1 to TRBJ2-7, with 9 bases aligning to TRBD1. Sequenced input: peripheral blood. This sequence originates from a woman in her forties with active or convalescent COVID-19. This CDR3 is CASSLGTTGGEQYF. CDR3 DNA sequence: TGCGCCAGCAGCTTGGGCACGACAGGGGGCGAGCAGTACTTC.